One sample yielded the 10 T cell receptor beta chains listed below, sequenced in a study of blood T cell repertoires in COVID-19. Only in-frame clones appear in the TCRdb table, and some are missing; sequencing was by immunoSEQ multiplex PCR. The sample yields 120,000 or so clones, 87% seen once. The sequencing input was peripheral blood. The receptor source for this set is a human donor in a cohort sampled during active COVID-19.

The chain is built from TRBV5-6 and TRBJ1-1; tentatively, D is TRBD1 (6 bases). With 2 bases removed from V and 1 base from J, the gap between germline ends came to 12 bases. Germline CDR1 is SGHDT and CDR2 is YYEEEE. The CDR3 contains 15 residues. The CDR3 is CASSLTLTGNTEAFF. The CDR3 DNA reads TGTGCCAGCAGCTTAACGTTGACAGGGAACACTGAAGCTTTCTTT.

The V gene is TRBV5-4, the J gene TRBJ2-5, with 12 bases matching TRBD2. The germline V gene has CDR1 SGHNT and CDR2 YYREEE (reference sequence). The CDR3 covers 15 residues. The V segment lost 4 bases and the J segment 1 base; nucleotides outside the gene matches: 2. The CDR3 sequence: CASSETSGSQETQYF. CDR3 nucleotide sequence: TGTGCCAGCAGCGAGACTAGCGGGAGCCAAGAGACCCAGTACTTC.

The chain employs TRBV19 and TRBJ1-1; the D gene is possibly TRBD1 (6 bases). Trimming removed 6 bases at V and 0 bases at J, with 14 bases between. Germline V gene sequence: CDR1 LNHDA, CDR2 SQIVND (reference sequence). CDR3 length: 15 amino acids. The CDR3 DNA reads TGTGCCAGTAGACTACAGGGTCAATTGAACACTGAAGCTTTCTTT. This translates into CASRLQGQLNTEAFF.

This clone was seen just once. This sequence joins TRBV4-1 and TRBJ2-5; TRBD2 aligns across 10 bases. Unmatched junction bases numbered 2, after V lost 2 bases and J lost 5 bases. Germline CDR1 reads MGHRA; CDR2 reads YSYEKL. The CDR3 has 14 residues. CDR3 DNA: TGCGCCAGCAGCCAACAGACTAGCGGGGAGACCCAGTACTTC. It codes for CASSQQTSGETQYF.

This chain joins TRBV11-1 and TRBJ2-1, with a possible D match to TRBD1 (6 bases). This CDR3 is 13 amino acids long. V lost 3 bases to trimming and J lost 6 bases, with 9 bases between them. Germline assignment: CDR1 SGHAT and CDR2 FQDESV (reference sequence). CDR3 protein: CASSFAGANEQFF. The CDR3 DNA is TGTGCCAGCAGCTTCGCAGGGGCCAATGAGCAGTTCTTC.

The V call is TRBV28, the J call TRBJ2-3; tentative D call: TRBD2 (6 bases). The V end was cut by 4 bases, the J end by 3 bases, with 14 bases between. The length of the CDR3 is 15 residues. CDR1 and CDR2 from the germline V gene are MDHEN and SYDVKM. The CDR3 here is CASSSGPGSTDTQYF. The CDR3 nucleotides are TGTGCCAGCAGTTCTGGTCCCGGGAGTACAGATACGCAGTATTTT. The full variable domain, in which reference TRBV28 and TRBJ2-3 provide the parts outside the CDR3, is DVKVTQSSRYLVKRTGEKVFLECVQDMDHENMFWYRQDPGLGLRLIYFSYDVKMKEKGDIPEGYSVSREKKERFSLILESASTNQTSMYLCASSSGPGSTDTQYFGPGTRLTVL.

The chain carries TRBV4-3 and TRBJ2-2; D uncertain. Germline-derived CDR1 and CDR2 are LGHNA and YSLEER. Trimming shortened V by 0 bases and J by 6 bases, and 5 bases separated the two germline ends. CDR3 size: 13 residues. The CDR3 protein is CASSQETPGELFF. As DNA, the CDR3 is TGCGCCAGCAGCCAAGAAACTCCCGGGGAGCTGTTTTTT.

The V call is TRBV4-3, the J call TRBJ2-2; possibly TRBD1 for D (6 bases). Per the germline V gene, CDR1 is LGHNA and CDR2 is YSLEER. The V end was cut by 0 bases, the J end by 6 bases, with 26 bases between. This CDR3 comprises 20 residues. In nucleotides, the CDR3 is TGCGCCAGCAGCCAAGAAGTATATAGAGTCAGAACCGAGGGGGCCGGGGAGCTGTTTTTT. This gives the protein CASSQEVYRVRTEGAGELFF.

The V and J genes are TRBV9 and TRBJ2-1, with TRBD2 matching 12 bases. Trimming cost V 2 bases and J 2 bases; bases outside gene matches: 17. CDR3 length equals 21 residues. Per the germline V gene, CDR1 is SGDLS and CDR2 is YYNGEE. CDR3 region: CASSVSGGASGRASTYNEQFF. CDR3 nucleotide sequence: TGTGCCAGCAGCGTCAGTGGGGGAGCTAGCGGGAGGGCTAGTACCTACAATGAGCAGTTCTTC.

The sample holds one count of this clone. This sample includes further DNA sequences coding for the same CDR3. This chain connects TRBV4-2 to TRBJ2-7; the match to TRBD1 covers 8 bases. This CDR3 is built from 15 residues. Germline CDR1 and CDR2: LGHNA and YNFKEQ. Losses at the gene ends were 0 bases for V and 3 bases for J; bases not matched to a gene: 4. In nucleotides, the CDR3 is TGTGCCAGCAGCCAAGATTTACAGGGGGTCTACGAGCAGTACTTC. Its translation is CASSQDLQGVYEQYF.